Here is one T cell receptor beta chain with its context. The antigen is not known. The CDR3 is 15 amino acids. V was pared by 0 bases and J by 0 bases, with 8 bases between. Germline lookup yields CDR1 LGHDT and CDR2 YNNKEL (reference sequence). Patients were left out if they had other autoimmune diseases, uncontrolled infections, pregnancy or lactation. The sample is drawn from a study of Graves' ophthalmopathy and Graves' hyperthyroidism. Study results and caveats: The authors also found most expanded thyroid clonotypes above 0.001 frequency in blood. Discriminating ophthalmopathy from stable hyperthyroidism, a 13-signature model attained a sensitivity of about 89% and a specificity of 81.08%.

The TCR beta CDR3 regions underwent amplification from RNA transcripts. An opening RT-PCR round employed HTBI primers and preceded a second-round multiplex PCR. TCRdb processed the multiplex PCR reads anew with MiXCR; each CDR3 protein has one entry. The data contain roughly 600,000 distinct CDR3 sequences, less than 45% of them singletons. The sequence was obtained from an adult man with Graves' hyperthyroidism. Material: peripheral blood or thyroid tissue (not recorded which). The chain has TRBV3-1 and TRBJ2-5; the D gene is possibly TRBD1 (5 bases). The CDR3 sequence is CASSQEGADQETQYF. CDR3 nucleotides: TGTGCCAGCAGCCAAGAAGGGGCAGACCAAGAGACCCAGTACTTC.